This T cell receptor (beta chain) was found in a study of blood T cell repertoires in COVID-19. Study information: PBMCs, B-cell-depleted T cells, or T cells provided the cDNA or gDNA that made up the material.

Adults between roughly 18 and 89 years of age took part from 20 to 25 US areas. No more than 2 weeks before study entry, exposed participants had met a case of COVID-19. This CDR3 spans 14 amino acids. The germline V and J ends were trimmed by 3 bases and 2 bases, with 10 bases remaining between them. TCRdb's table, derived via immunoSEQ multiplex PCR, lists solely in-frame clones and lacks some. The table lists about 140,000 clones, roughly four fifths of them singletons, with approximately 1.6% in the top ten. This chain links TRBV23-1 with TRBJ2-5; D possibly corresponds to TRBD1 (6 bases). TRBV23-1 is recorded as an ORF, its role being uncertain. Sequencing was carried out using PBMCs or T cells enriched from blood (not recorded which). The sequence was obtained from a woman younger than 35 who had been exposed to COVID-19. As DNA, the CDR3 is TGCGCCAGCAGTCACAGGACAGAACAAGAGACCCAGTACTTC. Its protein product is CASSHRTEQETQYF.